Detailed here is one T cell receptor beta chain. The CDR3 totals 17 residues. V lost 6 bases to trimming and J lost 6 bases; unmatched junction nucleotides: 13. Germline CDR1 reads LNHDA; CDR2 reads SQIVND (reference sequence). This sample is part of a study of OX40 agonist ivuxolimab in advanced cancers. Clones were sequenced by immunoSEQ multiplex PCR, and TCRdb holds only the in-frame ones, with some missing. Of 50,000 or so clones listed, roughly 89% are singletons. The source material was CD4+ or CD8+ T cells sorted from blood, sampled in a trial of the OX40 agonist ivuxolimab. The source of this sequence is an adult with an advanced solid tumor such as melanoma, head and neck, liver or kidney cancer. The genes are TRBV19 and TRBJ2-1; the match to TRBD1 covers 11 bases. CDR3 amino acids: CASRNNPGTGGGNEQFF. Here the CDR3 DNA reads TGTGCCAGTAGGAACAATCCCGGGACAGGGGGTGGCAATGAGCAGTTCTTC.